Following are 19 T cell receptor beta chains from one sample sequenced in a study of blood T cell repertoires in COVID-19. Here immunoSEQ multiplex PCR was the method, and the copy in TCRdb shows in-frame clones only, minus some. The sample contains roughly 200,000 clones, over 70% of which appear only once. The sample consisted of peripheral blood. The origin of the receptors is a woman in her 70s with acute or convalescent COVID-19.

The count of this clone is one. CDR3 sequence reads: CASSLGTGGNNSPLHF. CDR3 coding DNA: TGTGCCAGCAGCTTGGGGACAGGGGGCAATAATTCACCCCTCCACTTT. The chain combines TRBV11-2 with TRBJ1-6, with 12 bases lining up with TRBD1. In germline, CDR1 is SGHAT, CDR2 FQNNGV. V lost 3 bases and J lost 5; bases outside the gene matches: 2. The CDR3 totals 16 residues.

The chain has TRBV24-1 and TRBJ2-3; perhaps TRBD2 as D (5 bases). V was clipped by 5 bases and J by 1 base, with 6 bases between them. CDR1 and CDR2 from the germline V gene are KGHDR and SFDVKD. The CDR3 covers 13 residues. The CDR3 DNA sequence: TGTGCCACCAGTGGGCGGGGCACAGATACGCAGTATTTT. Encoded protein: CATSGRGTDTQYF.

The genes are TRBV28 and TRBJ1-5; D gene ambiguous. The CDR3 has 13 residues. CDR1 and CDR2 (germline): MDHEN, SYDVKM. V was pared by 9 bases and J by 2 bases, with 11 bases between. CDR3 region: CARPWQGNQPQHF. The CDR3 bases are TGTGCCAGACCCTGGCAGGGCAATCAGCCCCAGCATTTT.

The chain has TRBV7-9 and TRBJ2-1; 12 bases map to TRBD1. Germline V CDR1 and CDR2: SEHNR, FQNEAQ (reference sequence). V dropped 4 bases and J dropped 1; count of bases not matched to a gene: 5. The CDR3 contains 17 residues. The CDR3 DNA reads as TGTGCCAGCAGCTCCGGGACAGGGGGCATATCCTACAATGAGCAGTTCTTC. Its translation: CASSSGTGGISYNEQFF.

V gene TRBV30 combines with J gene TRBJ1-2, with D tentatively TRBD1 (5 bases). V was shortened by 2 bases and J by 1 base, with 20 bases between the two germline ends. The CDR3 runs to 17 residues. Germline V gene data show CDR1 as GTSNPN and CDR2 as SVGIG (reference sequence). DNA of the CDR3: TGTGCCTGGAGTCCTCTCGGCGGGGCGGGGGATAACTATGGCTACACCTTC. It specifies CAWSPLGGAGDNYGYTF. The complete variable domain, with remaining parts taken from reference TRBV30 and TRBJ1-2, reads SQTIHQWPATLVQPVGSPLSLECTVEGTSNPNLYWYRQAAGRGLQLLFYSVGIGQISSEVPQNLSASRPQDRQFILSSKKLLLSDSGFYLCAWSPLGGAGDNYGYTFGSGTRLTVV.

The chain joins TRBV7-9 to TRBJ1-2, with a possible D match to TRBD1 (5 bases). Deletions cut 3 bases from V and 1 base from J, with 6 bases between. Germline V CDR1 and CDR2: SEHNR, FQNEAQ (reference sequence). The length of the CDR3 is 13 residues. The CDR3 DNA is TGTGCCAGCAGCTTCGACAGTAACTATGGCTACACCTTC. Translated: CASSFDSNYGYTF. The full variable domain, its missing parts supplied by reference TRBV7-9 and TRBJ1-2, is DTGVSQNPRHKITKRGQNVTFRCDPISEHNRLYWYRQTLGQGPEFLTYFQNEAQLEKSRLLSDRFSAERPKGSFSTLEIQRTEQGDSAMYLCASSFDSNYGYTFGSGTRLTVV.

There are a few counts of this clone. One end of the junction fails to match germline, which may point to a read error. The chain combines TRBV2 with TRBJ1-2, with TRBD1 matching over 9 bases. The CDR3 runs to 12 residues. Germline assignment: CDR1 SNHLY and CDR2 FYNNEI. CDR3 protein: CTGGDRVSGPHF. In DNA, the CDR3 is TGTACCGGAGGGGACAGGGTGTCGGGGCCCCACTTC.

The chain employs TRBV6-5 and TRBJ1-1; possible D gene TRBD1, 6 bases. The CDR3 runs to 16 residues. The germline V gene encodes CDR1 MNHEY and CDR2 SVGAGI. V lost 0 bases and J lost 3, with 14 bases in between. The CDR3 bases are TGTGCCAGCAGTTACTCGGGGACACCCATCTACACTGAAGCTTTCTTT. As protein: CASSYSGTPIYTEAFF.

J is TRBJ2-3 and V is TRBV12-3 or TRBV12-4, with TRBD1 matching 7 bases. The CDR3 runs 12 residues. V trimming: 6 bases; J trimming: 9 bases; junction bases outside the gene matches: 6. The CDR3 is CASSTTGFTQYF. The CDR3 nucleotides are TGTGCCAGCAGCACGACAGGGTTCACGCAGTATTTT.

This chain joins TRBV18 and TRBJ1-2; weak D call: TRBD1 (6 bases). Trimming took off 1 base at V and 8 bases at J, with 11 bases between the two ends. The CDR3 runs 13 residues. In germline, CDR1 is KGHSH, CDR2 LQKENI. Here the CDR3 DNA reads TGTGCCAGCTCACCACAGGGGGAGGGCGGCTACACCTTC. This sequence encodes CASSPQGEGGYTF. The full variable domain, its missing parts supplied by reference TRBV18 and TRBJ1-2, is NAGVMQNPRHLVRRRGQEARLRCSPMKGHSHVYWYRQLPEEGLKFMVYLQKENIIDESGMPKERFSAEFPKEGPSILRIQQVVRGDSAAYFCASSPQGEGGYTFGSGTRLTVV.

This clone was seen once. The chain employs TRBV5-4 and TRBJ2-3, with TRBD2 matching over 14 bases. The CDR3 totals 18 residues. The junction had 7 bases not matched to a gene; V was cut back by 4 bases and J by 0 bases. Looked up from germline, CDR1 is SGHNT and CDR2 is YYREEE (reference sequence). The CDR3 bases are TGTGCCAGCAGCCGTGGGACTAGCGGGAGAGCTAGCACAGATACGCAGTATTTT. This gives the protein CASSRGTSGRASTDTQYF.

The V call is TRBV19, the J call TRBJ1-5, with D maybe TRBD1 (6 bases). The CDR3 length is 16 residues. CDR1 is LNHDA and CDR2 is SQIVND in the germline V gene (reference sequence). V was shortened by 1 base and J by 2 bases, with 12 bases between the two germline ends. CDR3 sequence: CASSIVSTGRNQPQHF. The DNA for the CDR3 is TGTGCCAGTAGTATAGTGTCGACAGGCCGCAATCAGCCCCAGCATTTT.

The chain carries TRBV28 and TRBJ1-5; weak D call: TRBD1 (5 bases). Germline V gene lookup returns CDR1 MDHEN and CDR2 SYDVKM. CDR3 length: 12 residues. The germline V and J ends were trimmed by 5 bases and 6 bases, with 8 bases remaining between them. Here the CDR3 DNA reads TGTGCCAGCAGTCTACAGGTTCAGCCCCAGCATTTT. Its protein is CASSLQVQPQHF.

This clone has a count of ten or more. The chain carries TRBV11-2 and TRBJ2-1; 13 bases are a match to TRBD2. Trimming removed 4 bases from V and 15 bases from J; junction bases left unmatched: 9. CDR3 length equals 14 residues. The germline V gene has CDR1 SGHAT and CDR2 FQNNGV. The CDR3 reads CASSSHGLAGAVFF. For the CDR3, the DNA is TGTGCCAGCAGCTCCCACGGACTAGCGGGAGCCGTGTTCTTC.

This clone was seen only a few times. The rearrangement uses TRBV4-2 and TRBJ1-1; D call uncertain. Trimming removed 0 bases from V and 3 bases from J, with 14 bases in between. There are 16 residues in the CDR3. CDR1 is LGHNA and CDR2 is YNFKEQ in the germline V gene. The CDR3 spells CASSQEGSGYDTEAFF. For the CDR3, the DNA is TGTGCCAGCAGCCAAGAGGGCTCGGGGTATGACACTGAAGCTTTCTTT.

This clone was recorded only once. This CDR3 reads CATSAGQGSGANVLTF. DNA of the CDR3: TGTGCCACCAGTGCAGGACAGGGATCTGGGGCCAACGTCCTGACTTTC. The V gene is TRBV24-1, the J gene TRBJ2-6; TRBD1 aligns across 8 bases. V shed 5 bases and J 1 base; nucleotides not matched to a gene: 3. Per germline, CDR1 KGHDR and CDR2 SFDVKD. The CDR3 is made up of 16 amino acids.

The V gene is TRBV29-1, the J gene TRBJ2-5; 14 nucleotides line up with TRBD2. CDR1 SQVTM and CDR2 ANQGSEA come from the germline V gene. V lost 7 bases and J lost 4; bases outside the gene matches: 2. The CDR3 extends over 13 amino acids. DNA for the CDR3: TGCAGCGGAGGGACTAGCGGGAGAGAGACCCAGTACTTC. Amino acid sequence: CSGGTSGRETQYF.

The gene calls are TRBV6-4 and TRBJ2-1; the match to TRBD2 covers 8 bases. V trimming: 5 bases; J trimming: 6 bases; junction bases outside the gene matches: 12. This CDR3 has 16 amino acids. Germline CDR1 reads MRHNA; CDR2 reads SNTAGT. The CDR3 reads CASSQAPGLEGNEQFF. CDR3 nucleotides: TGTGCCAGCAGTCAAGCACCGGGACTAGAAGGCAATGAGCAGTTCTTC.

The rearrangement uses TRBV7-2 and TRBJ2-1, with D perhaps TRBD2 (5 bases). The germline V gene has CDR1 SGHTA and CDR2 FQGNSA. The CDR3 is 15 amino acids. The germline V and J ends were trimmed by 0 bases and 4 bases, with 10 bases remaining between them. CDR3 DNA sequence: TGTGCCAGCAGCTTAGCGGGAGTAATATACAATGAGCAGTTCTTC. Translating it yields CASSLAGVIYNEQFF.